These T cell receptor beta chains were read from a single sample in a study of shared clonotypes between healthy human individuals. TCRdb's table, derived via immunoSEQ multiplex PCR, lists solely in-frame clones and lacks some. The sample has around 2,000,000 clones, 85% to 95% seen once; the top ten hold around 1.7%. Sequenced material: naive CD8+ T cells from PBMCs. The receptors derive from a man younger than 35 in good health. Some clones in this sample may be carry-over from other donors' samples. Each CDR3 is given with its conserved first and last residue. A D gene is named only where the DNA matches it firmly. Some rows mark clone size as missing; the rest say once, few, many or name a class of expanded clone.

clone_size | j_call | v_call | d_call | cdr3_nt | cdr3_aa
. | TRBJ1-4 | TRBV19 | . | TGTGCCAGCAACGAGGGAACACGAGGGGAAAAACTGTTTTTT | CASNEGTRGEKLFF
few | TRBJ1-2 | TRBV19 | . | TGTGCCAGTAGTATACAGAACTATGGCTACACCTTC | CASSIQNYGYTF
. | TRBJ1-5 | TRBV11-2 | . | TGTGCCAGCAGCCTGGACACCGATAGCAATCAGCCCCAGCATTTT | CASSLDTDSNQPQHF
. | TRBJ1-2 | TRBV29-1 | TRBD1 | TGCAGCGTTTGGCAGGGGGCCTATGGCTACACCTTC | CSVWQGAYGYTF
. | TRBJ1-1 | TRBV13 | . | TGTGCCAGCAGCTTAGCCAGCCTGAACACTGAAGCTTTCTTT | CASSLASLNTEAFF
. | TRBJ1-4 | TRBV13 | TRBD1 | TGTGCCAGCAGCTACAGGGGTGGGAATGAAAAACTGTTTTTT | CASSYRGGNEKLFF
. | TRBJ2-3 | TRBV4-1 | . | TGCGCCAGCAGCCAAGTTCAGGGAGCGGATACGCAGTATTTT | CASSQVQGADTQYF
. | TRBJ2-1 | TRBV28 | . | TGTGCCAGCAGTAGGACTACCTACAATGAGCAGTTCTTC | CASSRTTYNEQFF
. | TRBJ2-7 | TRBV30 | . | TGTGCCTGGAGTGGGGACTTCCCCTACGAGCAGTACTTC | CAWSGDFPYEQYF
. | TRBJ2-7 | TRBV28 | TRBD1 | TGTGCCAGCAGTCCCACCCGGGACAGGTACGAGCAGTACTTC | CASSPTRDRYEQYF
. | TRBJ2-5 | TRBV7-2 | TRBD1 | TGTGCCAGCAGCCCGTGGACAGGCCGAGAGACCCAGTACTTC | CASSPWTGRETQYF
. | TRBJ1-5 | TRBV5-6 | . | TGTGCCAGCAGCGGGGGGGGAACCCAGCCCCAGCATTTT | CASSGGGTQPQHF
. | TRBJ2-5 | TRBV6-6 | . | TGTGCCAGCACACCCGGCCCGCGGGGGACCCAGTACTTC | CASTPGPRGTQYF
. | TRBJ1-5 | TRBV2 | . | TGTGCCAGCAGTGATTTCGGGCATCAGCCCCAGCATTTT | CASSDFGHQPQHF
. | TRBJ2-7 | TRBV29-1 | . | TGCAGCGTTGAAGATCTCGTGGGGGGAACCTACGAGCAGTACTTC | CSVEDLVGGTYEQYF
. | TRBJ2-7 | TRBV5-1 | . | TGCGCCAGCACGTTTATGGGACCCTACGAGCAGTACTTC | CASTFMGPYEQYF
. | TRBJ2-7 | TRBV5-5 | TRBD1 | TGTGCCAGCAGTCGGACAGGGGGCGACTACGAGCAGTACTTC | CASSRTGGDYEQYF
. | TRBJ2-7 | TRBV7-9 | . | TGTGCCAGTACAGGGCTGCCGGCCTACGAGCAGTACTTC | CASTGLPAYEQYF
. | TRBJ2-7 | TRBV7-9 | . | TGTGCCAGCAGCTTAGACGGTCTCTACGAGCAGTACTTC | CASSLDGLYEQYF
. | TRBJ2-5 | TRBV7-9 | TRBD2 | TGTGCCAGCAGCTTAGGACTAGCGGGAGGGCCGGGGCAAGAGACCCAGTACTTC | CASSLGLAGGPGQETQYF
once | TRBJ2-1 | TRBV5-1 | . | TGCGCCAGCAGCTTGGTGGCCTACAATGAGCAGTTCTTC | CASSLVAYNEQFF
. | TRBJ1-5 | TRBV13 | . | TGTGCCAGCAGCTTAGGCAGGGACCAGCCCCAGCATTTT | CASSLGRDQPQHF
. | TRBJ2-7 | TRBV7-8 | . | TGTGCCAGCAGCCCTCCGCGAAGGCCCGAGCAGTACTTC | CASSPPRRPEQYF
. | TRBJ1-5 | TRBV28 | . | TGTGCCAGCAGTTTCTCCGTGGACAATCAGCCCCAGCATTTT | CASSFSVDNQPQHF
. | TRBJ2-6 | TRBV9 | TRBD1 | TGTGCCAGCAGCGAGGGGACAGGGGGCACATACTCTGGGGCCAACGTCCTGACTTTC | CASSEGTGGTYSGANVLTF
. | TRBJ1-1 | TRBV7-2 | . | TGTGCCAGCAGCTTAGGACCCAGGGGCACTGAAGCTTTCTTT | CASSLGPRGTEAFF
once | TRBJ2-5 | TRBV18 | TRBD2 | TGTGCCAGCTCACCGAGCGGGAGTTGGGAGACCCAGTACTTC | CASSPSGSWETQYF
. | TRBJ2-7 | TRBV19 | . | TGTGCCAGTAGTATCGAAGGGTCCGCCTACGAGCAGTACTTC | CASSIEGSAYEQYF
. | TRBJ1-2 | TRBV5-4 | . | TGTGCCAGCAGCCCGCCGTCCCTCTATGGCTACACCTTC | CASSPPSLYGYTF
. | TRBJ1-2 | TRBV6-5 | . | TGTGCCAGCAGACCTACACAAATGGCTCCGTATGGCTACACCTTC | CASRPTQMAPYGYTF
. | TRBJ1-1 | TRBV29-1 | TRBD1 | TGCAGCGTGCGGGGTACGGCAGGGGGTGAAGCTTTCTTT | CSVRGTAGGEAFF
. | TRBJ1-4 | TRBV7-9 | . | TGTGCCAGCAACGATAGAACAGGCATTGCAACTAATGAAAAACTGTTTTTT | CASNDRTGIATNEKLFF
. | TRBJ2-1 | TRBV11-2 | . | TGTGCCAGCAGCCCAAGTGCGCCGGGGTATCCTGAGCAGTTCTTC | CASSPSAPGYPEQFF
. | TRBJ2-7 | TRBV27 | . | TGTGCCAGCAGCTATGGGGGCTACGAGCAGTACTTC | CASSYGGYEQYF
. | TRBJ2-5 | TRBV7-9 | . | TGTGCCAGCAGCCGAAACGAAAACGCAGGGATCCGGGAGACCCAGTACTTC | CASSRNENAGIRETQYF
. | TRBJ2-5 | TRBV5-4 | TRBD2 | TGTGCCAGCAGCCCCGGCCTTGGGCTAGCGGGAGCGGAGACCCAGTACTTC | CASSPGLGLAGAETQYF
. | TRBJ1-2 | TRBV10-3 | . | TGTGCCATCAGTGAGGGGACGGCTCTTAACTATGGCTACACCTTC | CAISEGTALNYGYTF
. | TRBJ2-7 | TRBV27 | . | TGTGCCAGCAGTTCGAACACGGCGACAGCCGATCCAGTCTACGAGCAGTACTTC | CASSSNTATADPVYEQYF
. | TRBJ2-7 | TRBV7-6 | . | TGTGCCAGCAGCCAGCGGCCGATCTACGAGCAGTACTTC | CASSQRPIYEQYF
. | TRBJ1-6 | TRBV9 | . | TGTGCCAGCAGCCTGTCGGCAGGGGCAAATTCACCCCTCCACTTT | CASSLSAGANSPLHF
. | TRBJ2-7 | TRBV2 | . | TGTGCCAGCGTGACCGGGACGGTGAGCTCCTACGAGCAGTACTTC | CASVTGTVSSYEQYF
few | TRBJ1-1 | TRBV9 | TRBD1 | TGTGCCAGCAGCCTGACAGGGATGAACACTGAAGCTTTCTTT | CASSLTGMNTEAFF
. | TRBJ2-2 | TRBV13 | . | TGTGCCAGCAGCGTCCGGGATAGTAGAGGCGGGGAGCTGTTTTTT | CASSVRDSRGGELFF
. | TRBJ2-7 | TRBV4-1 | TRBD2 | TGCGCCAGCAGCCCCATGGGGACTAGCGGGTCCTACGAGCAGTACTTC | CASSPMGTSGSYEQYF
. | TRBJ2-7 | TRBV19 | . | TGTGCCAGTAGTATATGGCAGGGAGAAGGCTACGAGCAGTACTTC | CASSIWQGEGYEQYF
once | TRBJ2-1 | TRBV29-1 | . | TGCAGCGCGACAGGGGGTAGCGGGACGTTCAATGAGCAGTTCTTC | CSATGGSGTFNEQFF
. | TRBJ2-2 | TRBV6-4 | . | TGTGCCAGCAGTGACTCGGGACAAAACACCGGGGAGCTGTTTTTT | CASSDSGQNTGELFF
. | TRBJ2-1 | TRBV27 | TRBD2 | TGTGCCAGCAACATTGGACTAGCGGGGTCCTACAATGAGCAGTTCTTC | CASNIGLAGSYNEQFF
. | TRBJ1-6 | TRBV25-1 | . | TGTGCCAGCAGTCCCCCCCGGCGGGTCGACTACGGGGATTCACCCCTCCACTTT | CASSPPRRVDYGDSPLHF
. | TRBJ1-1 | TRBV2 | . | TGTGCCAGCAGGAGAGGGTTTATGAACACTGAAGCTTTCTTT | CASRRGFMNTEAFF
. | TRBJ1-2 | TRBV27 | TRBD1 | TGTGCCAGCAGTTTATCGGGACGTGAAGGGGGCGACTTATATGGCTACACCTTC | CASSLSGREGGDLYGYTF
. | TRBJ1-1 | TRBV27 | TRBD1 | TGTGCCAGCACCATGACAGGGGCAGGTAGCACTGAAGCTTTCTTT | CASTMTGAGSTEAFF
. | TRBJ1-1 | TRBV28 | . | TGTGCCAGCAGTTTGGGGACGGGGGGGAACACTGAAGCTTTCTTT | CASSLGTGGNTEAFF
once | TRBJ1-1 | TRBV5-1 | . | TGCGCCAGCAGCATGGACCGTCTTTCCCTACACACTGAAGCTTTCTTT | CASSMDRLSLHTEAFF
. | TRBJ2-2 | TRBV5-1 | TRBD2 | TGCGCCAGCAGCTTGTTATCCGGGACTAGCGTGACCACCGGGGAGCTGTTTTTT | CASSLLSGTSVTTGELFF
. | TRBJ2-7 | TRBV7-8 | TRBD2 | TGTGCCAGCAGCTTAGAGGGTAGCGGGCCCCGACCCCACCACGAGCAGTACTTC | CASSLEGSGPRPHHEQYF
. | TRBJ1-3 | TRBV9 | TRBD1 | TGTGCCAGCAGCGCGAGGGACAGGGTAACTGGAAACACCATATATTTT | CASSARDRVTGNTIYF
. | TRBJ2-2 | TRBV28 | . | TGTGCCAGCAGTTATCCCGGGGGCACCGGGGAGCTGTTTTTT | CASSYPGGTGELFF